Listed here are 13 T cell receptor beta chains from one sample, sequenced in a study of CD8 T cells in ankylosing spondylitis (dated by TCRdb to about 2017). Receptors were amplified or captured by 5' RACE. These reads were obtained on an Illumina HiSeq 2500. TCRdb reprocessed the public reads (quality trimming at Q25 with fastp, clone calling with MiXCR) and kept in-frame beta chains. Rows merge per CDR3 protein into single entries with the most common DNA and genes. The sample includes hundreds of thousands of distinct CDR3 sequences, with about an eighth observed a single time. Together, the top ten hold 0.45% to 0.6% of the sample. General conclusions and limits of the study: A TCR beta motif made up of several highly homologous amino acid variants appeared to be characteristic of blood from ankylosing spondylitis patients.

For these receptors, no antigen is known. The sample consisted of blood, either unsorted or a sorted T cell fraction (not recorded which). The receptor source for this set is a male donor with ankylosing spondylitis.

The J gene is TRBJ2-2, the V gene TRBV7-9, with D unresolved. This CDR3 comprises 14 residues. Looked up from germline, CDR1 is SEHNR and CDR2 is FQNEAQ (reference sequence). Trimming removed 5 bases at V and 5 bases at J, with 12 bases between. CDR3 nucleotide sequence: TGTGCCAGCAGCCGAATACAAGTTACCGGGGAGCTGTTTTTT. Protein sequence: CASSRIQVTGELFF.

DNA of the CDR3: TGTGCCACCAGCAGAGGAGGGCAGGGTACCTACGAGCAGTACTTC. It yields the protein CATSRGGQGTYEQYF. V and J are TRBV15 and TRBJ2-7; perhaps D is TRBD1 or TRBD2 (5 bases each). Trimming removed 1 base from V and 2 bases from J, with 12 bases in between. Germline lookup yields CDR1 LNHNV and CDR2 YYDKDF (reference sequence). CDR3 length: 15 amino acids.

This clonotype was seen repeatedly, ten times or more. V usage is TRBV18 and J usage is TRBJ1-2, with D perhaps matching TRBD1 (5 bases). The CDR3 has 14 amino acids. CDR1 is KGHSH, CDR2 LQKENI, per germline. The ends were cut back, 4 bases at V and 8 bases at J, with 17 bases in the middle. The CDR3 loop is CASSQMGLAGGYTF. The CDR3 DNA follows: TGTGCCAGCTCACAAATGGGACTTGCAGGGGGCTACACCTTC.

The table lists this clonotype with a few counts. This chain connects TRBV20-1 to TRBJ2-7; no reliable D call. The CDR3 is 12 residues long. Germline V gives CDR1 DFQATT, CDR2 SNEGSKA (reference sequence). Trimming removed 1 base from V and 2 bases from J, with 6 bases in between. The CDR3 bases are TGCAGTGCTAGAGGCGTTACCTACGAGCAGTACTTC. Translation: CSARGVTYEQYF.

This clonotype has more than one count but fewer than ten. The rearrangement uses TRBV5-1 and TRBJ2-7; 13 nucleotides line up with TRBD2. Germline V lookup: CDR1 SGHRS, CDR2 YFSETQ. The CDR3 extends over 16 amino acids. The V segment lost 2 bases and the J segment 0 bases; nucleotides outside the gene matches: 2. CDR3 residues: CASSLGTSGISYEQYF. In DNA, the CDR3 is TGCGCCAGCAGCTTAGGGACTAGCGGGATCTCCTACGAGCAGTACTTC.

This clonotype appeared a few times. The rearrangement uses TRBV20-1 and TRBJ1-6, with D possibly being TRBD1 (6 bases). The ends were cut back, 6 bases at V and 8 bases at J, with 17 bases in the middle. The CDR3 is 14 amino acids. Germline assignment: CDR1 DFQATT and CDR2 SNEGSKA (reference sequence). The CDR3 sequence: CSAISGDTDSPLHF. The CDR3 bases are TGCAGTGCGATCTCCGGGGACACCGATTCACCCCTCCACTTT.

This clonotype was counted only a few times. This rearrangement joins TRBV20-1 to TRBJ2-1, with D unclear. The germline gives CDR1 DFQATT, CDR2 SNEGSKA (reference sequence). The length of the CDR3 is 16 residues. V dropped 3 bases and J dropped 1 base, with 16 bases sitting between them. The CDR3 coding sequence is TGCAGTGCTAGCCTAACTACCCGCCCGTCCTACAATGAGCAGTTCTTC. It is translated as CSASLTTRPSYNEQFF.

This clonotype was seen a handful of times. The V call is TRBV20-1, the J call TRBJ1-1, with D maybe TRBD1 (6 bases). The CDR3 is 12 amino acids. The V gene's germline CDR1 is DFQATT and CDR2 SNEGSKA (reference sequence). The V and J ends lost 6 bases and 3 bases respectively, with 11 bases between them. In DNA form, the CDR3 reads TGCAGTGCCGTGGGACAAGACACTGAAGCTTTCTTT. Residues: CSAVGQDTEAFF.

This clonotype was recorded a few times. The chain joins TRBV7-2 to TRBJ2-1; D may be TRBD2 (5 bases). Trimming removed 0 bases from V and 15 bases from J, with 12 bases in between. From germline, CDR1 is SGHTA and CDR2 FQGNSA. The CDR3 runs to 12 residues. The CDR3 nucleotides read TGTGCCAGCAGCTTAGCGCCGGGGATGCTGTTCTTC. It yields the protein CASSLAPGMLFF.

This clonotype has a handful of counts. This sequence joins TRBV10-3 and TRBJ2-5; 11 nucleotides align to TRBD1. CDR1 and CDR2 from the germline V gene are ENHRY and SYGVKD. The trim removed 10 bases at V and 5 bases at J, leaving 6 bases unmatched. The CDR3 is 13 amino acids. The CDR3, as DNA: TGTGCCACTCGGACAGGGGGCCTCGAGACCCAGTACTTC. It codes for CATRTGGLETQYF.

This chain links TRBV29-1 with TRBJ2-3; D unclear. CDR1 and CDR2 (germline): SQVTM, ANQGSEA. This CDR3 spans 12 amino acids. V shed 4 bases and J shed 6 bases, with 11 bases lying between them. CDR3 protein: CSVGALRDTQYF. In DNA form, the CDR3 reads TGCAGCGTTGGGGCTCTCCGGGATACGCAGTATTTT.

On this clonotype itself: One end of the junction varies from germline; a read error may be responsible. V usage is TRBV20-1 and J usage is TRBJ2-1, with D unclear. The CDR3 loop spans 13 amino acids. CDR1 is DFQATT and CDR2 is SNEGSKA in the germline V gene (reference sequence). The DNA of the CDR3 is TGCAGAGCTAGGAAATTGGCATCCAATGAGCAGTTCTTC. Encoded protein: CRARKLASNEQFF.

V is TRBV27 and J is TRBJ2-3; possible D gene TRBD1, 7 bases. Trimming stripped 5 bases from V and 5 bases from J, with 17 bases between. The CDR3 consists of 15 residues. Germline V gene sequence: CDR1 MNHEY, CDR2 SMNVEV (reference sequence). The CDR3 region is CASSRRGRGGDTQYF. The CDR3 DNA reads TGTGCCAGCAGTCGTAGGGGGCGGGGAGGAGATACGCAGTATTTT.